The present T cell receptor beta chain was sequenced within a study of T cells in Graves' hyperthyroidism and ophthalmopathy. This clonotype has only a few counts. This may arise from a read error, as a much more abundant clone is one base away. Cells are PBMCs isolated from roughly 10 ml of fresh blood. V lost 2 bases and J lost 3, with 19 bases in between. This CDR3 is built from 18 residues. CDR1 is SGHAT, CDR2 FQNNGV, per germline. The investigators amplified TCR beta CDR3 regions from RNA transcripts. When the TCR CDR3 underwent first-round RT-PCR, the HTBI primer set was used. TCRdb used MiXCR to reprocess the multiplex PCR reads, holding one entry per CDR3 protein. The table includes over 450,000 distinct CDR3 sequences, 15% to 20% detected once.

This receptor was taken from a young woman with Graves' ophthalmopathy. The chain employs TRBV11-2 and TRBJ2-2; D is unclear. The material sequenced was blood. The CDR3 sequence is CASSLKPEPQLDTGELFF. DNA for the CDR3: TGTGCCAGCAGCTTAAAGCCGGAACCTCAATTAGACACCGGGGAGCTGTTTTTT.